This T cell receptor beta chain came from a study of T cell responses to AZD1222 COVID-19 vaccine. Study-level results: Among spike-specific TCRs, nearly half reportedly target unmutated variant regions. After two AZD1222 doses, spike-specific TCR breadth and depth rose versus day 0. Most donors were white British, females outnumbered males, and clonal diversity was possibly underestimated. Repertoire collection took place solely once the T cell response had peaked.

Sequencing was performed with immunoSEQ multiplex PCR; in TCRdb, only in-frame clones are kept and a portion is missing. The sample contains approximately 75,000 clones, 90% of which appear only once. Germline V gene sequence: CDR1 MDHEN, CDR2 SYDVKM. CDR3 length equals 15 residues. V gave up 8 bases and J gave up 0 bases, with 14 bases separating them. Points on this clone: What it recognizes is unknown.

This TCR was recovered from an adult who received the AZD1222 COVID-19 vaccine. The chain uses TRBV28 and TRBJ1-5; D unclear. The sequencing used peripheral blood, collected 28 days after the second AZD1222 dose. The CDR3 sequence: CASLKPDRSNQPQHF. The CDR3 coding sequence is TGTGCCAGCCTCAAGCCAGACCGTAGCAATCAGCCCCAGCATTTT.